These 3 T cell receptor beta chains were sequenced from one sample in a study of cytomegalovirus exposure and HLA in healthy donors. In the PCR, 60 Vbeta and 13 Jbeta primers were used. Sequencing used immunoSEQ multiplex PCR; TCRdb keeps in-frame clones, though not all of them. The sample includes under 50,000 clones, 66% seen only once; the top ten take less than 20%. Sequencing was performed on PBMCs. These receptors all come from a man aged 45-60 years in good health and CMV-seropositive.

The chain recombines TRBV7-2 with TRBJ1-1; D remains unclear. V was cut by 7 bases and J by 4 bases, with 13 bases left in between. From germline, CDR1 is SGHTA and CDR2 FQGNSA. There are 13 residues in the CDR3. CDR3 bases: TGTGCCAGCACCCCGAGAGAGGCCACTGAAGCTTTCTTT. Encoded protein: CASTPREATEAFF.

This clone was counted a few times. The chain uses TRBV13 and TRBJ2-5; D is unclear. V lost 4 bases and J lost 4, with 7 bases in between. This CDR3 is 12 amino acids long. Germline values: CDR1 PRHDT, CDR2 FYEKMQ (reference sequence). In DNA form, the CDR3 reads TGTGCCAGCAGCTGGAGCGCAGAGACCCAGTACTTC. Protein sequence: CASSWSAETQYF.

The chain carries TRBV7-9 and TRBJ2-3; 11 bases match TRBD2. Germline V lookup: CDR1 SEHNR, CDR2 FQNEAQ (reference sequence). This CDR3 comprises 17 residues. V was pared by 1 base and J by 6 bases, with 9 bases of the junction left unmatched. The CDR3 DNA is TGTGCCAGCAGCTTAGGGACGGGTAGCGGGGGGGCGGATACGCAGTATTTT. The encoded protein is CASSLGTGSGGADTQYF.